This entry lists 11 T cell receptor beta chains sequenced from one sample in a study of blood T cell repertoires in COVID-19. Profiled with immunoSEQ multiplex PCR; TCRdb holds only in-frame clones, not every one. The sample lists 150,000 to 200,000 clones, 88% occurring once. The source material was peripheral blood. The receptors here all came from a man between 65 and 85 years old with active or convalescent COVID-19.

The chain carries TRBV9 and TRBJ1-5; 9 bases fit TRBD1. Looked up from germline, CDR1 is SGDLS and CDR2 is YYNGEE. The CDR3 is made up of 17 amino acids. The trim removed 9 bases at V and 0 bases at J, leaving 13 bases unmatched. The DNA for the CDR3 is TGTGCCAACCCCGACAGGGGGAGGGCTTATAGCAATCAGCCCCAGCATTTT. This encodes CANPDRGRAYSNQPQHF.

The rearrangement uses TRBV3-1 (or the pseudogene TRBV3-2) and TRBJ1-4; possible D gene TRBD1, 6 bases. The CDR3 loop spans 13 amino acids. Trimming left V 5 bases short and J 11 bases short, with 15 bases between. Germline V gene lookup returns CDR1 LGHDT and CDR2 YNNKEL (reference sequence). This chain's CDR3 is CASSYHREGKLFF. DNA for the CDR3: TGTGCCAGCAGCTATCACAGGGAAGGCAAACTGTTTTTT.

This chain connects TRBV18 to TRBJ2-3; TRBD1 aligns across 8 bases. V shed 1 base, J shed 2 bases, and the junction held 5 bases outside the gene matches. There are 16 residues in the CDR3. Per the germline V gene, CDR1 is KGHSH and CDR2 is LQKENI. CDR3 in amino acids: CASSPLDRAVTDTQYF. The CDR3 DNA sequence: TGTGCCAGCTCACCACTGGACAGGGCGGTCACAGATACGCAGTATTTT.

V and J are TRBV5-1 and TRBJ2-7; 12 bases agree with TRBD2. The CDR3 is 23 amino acids. From germline, CDR1 is SGHRS and CDR2 YFSETQ. V shed 4 bases and J 0 bases; nucleotides not matched to a gene: 26. The CDR3 nucleotides read TGCGCCAGCAGCGCGGGAGGCCTTCATTTCAGCGGACTAGCGGGGTTAAGCTCCTACGAGCAGTACTTC. This gives the protein CASSAGGLHFSGLAGLSSYEQYF. The entire variable domain, with the rest obtained from reference TRBV5-1 and TRBJ2-7, is as follows: KAGVTQTPRYLIKTRGQQVTLSCSPISGHRSVSWYQQTPGQGLQFLFEYFSETQRNKGNFPGRFSGRQFSNSRSEMNVSTLELGDSALYLCASSAGGLHFSGLAGLSSYEQYFGPGTRLTVT.

The rearrangement joins TRBV19 to TRBJ2-1; 10 nucleotides line up with TRBD1. Germline V gene sequence: CDR1 LNHDA, CDR2 SQIVND (reference sequence). V lost 9 bases and J lost 6; bases outside the gene matches: 11. This CDR3 contains 15 residues. The CDR3 is CASKATGGFVNEQFF. The CDR3 DNA reads as TGTGCCAGCAAGGCGACAGGGGGCTTCGTCAATGAGCAGTTCTTC.

This clone has a single count. The chain recombines TRBV19 with TRBJ2-1; TRBD2 aligns across 12 bases. This CDR3 is built from 20 residues. Germline-derived CDR1 and CDR2 are LNHDA and SQIVND (reference sequence). V gave up 4 bases and J gave up 7 bases; unmatched junction bases: 20. In nucleotides, the CDR3 is TGTGCCAGTAGTAAGCAGCCCCCGGCTCTAGCGGGGGGGCTTCGTAATGAGCAGTTCTTC. Amino acid sequence: CASSKQPPALAGGLRNEQFF.

V and J are TRBV7-6 and TRBJ2-3, with 10 nucleotides matching TRBD2. V gave up 5 bases and J gave up 1 base; unmatched junction bases: 3. The CDR3 has 15 amino acids. Germline CDR1 and CDR2: SGHVS and FNYEAQ. The CDR3 DNA reads as TGTGCCAGCAGCCCAGGGACTAGCGGCACAGATACGCAGTATTTT. Its translation: CASSPGTSGTDTQYF.

CDR3 sequence: CATSRDGRGREKLFF. In DNA form, the CDR3 reads TGTGCCACCAGCAGAGATGGTAGGGGGCGCGAAAAACTGTTTTTT. The rearrangement uses TRBV15 and TRBJ1-4, with 7 positions matching TRBD1. Germline assignment: CDR1 LNHNV and CDR2 YYDKDF (reference sequence). This CDR3 region has 15 residues. V lost 0 bases, J lost 8 bases, and 6 bases stayed unmatched.

The chain uses TRBV30 and TRBJ1-5; D gene unclear. CDR1 is GTSNPN, CDR2 SVGIG, per germline (reference sequence). This CDR3 is 12 amino acids long. V lost 1 base and J 7 bases, leaving 8 bases between the germline ends. CDR3 DNA sequence: TGTGCCTGGAGTGAAACGGGGCAGCCCCAGCATTTT. As protein: CAWSETGQPQHF.

The chain carries TRBV20-1 and TRBJ2-7; no clear D. Germline assignment: CDR1 DFQATT and CDR2 SNEGSKA (reference sequence). Between the trimmed V and J ends, which lost 7 bases and 6 bases, there was a span of 13 bases. This CDR3 comprises 11 residues. CDR3: CSVGVPGEQYF. CDR3 DNA sequence: TGCAGTGTAGGAGTTCCTGGCGAGCAGTACTTC.

The genes are TRBV5-1 and TRBJ2-7, with 10 bases lining up with TRBD2. CDR3 size: 14 residues. Germline V gives CDR1 SGHRS, CDR2 YFSETQ. V trimming: 4 bases; J trimming: 5 bases; junction bases outside the gene matches: 6. CDR3 amino acids: CASSQPGLANEQYF. CDR3 nucleotide sequence: TGCGCCAGCAGCCAGCCGGGACTAGCGAACGAGCAGTACTTC.